The 28 T cell receptor beta chains below all came from one sample that was sequenced in a study of blood T cell repertoires in COVID-19. Measured with immunoSEQ multiplex PCR; TCRdb has only the in-frame clones, and not every one. The sample shows 470,000 or so clones, over 75% of them seen only once. Material for sequencing was peripheral blood. The origin of the receptors is a human donor in a cohort sampled during active COVID-19.

The rearrangement joins TRBV5-5 to TRBJ2-1; 9 nucleotides match TRBD2. CDR1 and CDR2 (germline): SGHKS, YYEKEE (reference sequence). CDR3 length: 16 residues. Trimming cost V 0 bases and J 9 bases; bases outside gene matches: 10. The DNA for the CDR3 is TGTGCCAGCAGCTTGGCCGGGGCTAGCGGGATCGGTGAGCAGTTCTTC. This encodes CASSLAGASGIGEQFF.

The chain is built from TRBV28 and TRBJ2-7; D is uncertain. Germline V gene sequence: CDR1 MDHEN, CDR2 SYDVKM. The CDR3 runs to 13 residues. V was trimmed by 7 bases and J by 0 bases, leaving 10 bases between them. Here the CDR3 DNA reads TGTGCCAGCACCACTGCCCCCTCCTACGAGCAGTACTTC. It codes for CASTTAPSYEQYF.

This clone showed up just once. This chain links TRBV2 with TRBJ2-1, with D unresolved. CDR3 length equals 13 residues. V lost 2 bases and J 13 bases, leaving 15 bases between the germline ends. Germline CDR1 reads SNHLY; CDR2 reads FYNNEI. CDR3 DNA: TGTGCCAGCAGTGAAAGTCAGCGAATATCTCAGTTCTTC. Amino acid sequence: CASSESQRISQFF.

V and J are TRBV30 and TRBJ1-1, with D perhaps matching TRBD1 (5 bases). Germline values: CDR1 GTSNPN, CDR2 SVGIG (reference sequence). V lost 4 bases, J lost 5 bases, and 17 bases lay in between. CDR3 size: 14 residues. CDR3: CAWKGKGVATEAFF. CDR3 nucleotides: TGTGCCTGGAAGGGAAAAGGGGTGGCAACTGAAGCTTTCTTT.

This chain uses TRBV5-6 with TRBJ2-7; TRBD1 agrees at 7 bases. This CDR3 contains 13 residues. V lost 4 bases, J lost 3 bases, and 4 bases stayed unmatched. Germline values: CDR1 SGHDT, CDR2 YYEEEE. CDR3 sequence: CASSPHRGYEQYF. CDR3 coding DNA: TGTGCCAGCAGCCCCCACAGGGGCTACGAGCAGTACTTC.

The chain is built from TRBV3-1 (or the pseudogene TRBV3-2) and TRBJ1-4; TRBD1 matches at 11 bases. Germline CDR1 and CDR2: LGHDT and YNNKEL (reference sequence). The CDR3 length is 16 residues. With V trimmed by 4 bases and J by 6 bases, 7 bases remained unmatched. For the CDR3, the DNA is TGTGCCAGCAGCCCCCTAGGGACAGGGGGTCATGAAAAACTGTTTTTT. Protein product: CASSPLGTGGHEKLFF.

V usage is TRBV6-1 and J usage is TRBJ1-6; D gene uncertain. Germline V gives CDR1 MNHNS, CDR2 SASEGT. CDR3 length equals 16 residues. V lost 1 base and J lost 8, with 15 bases in between. The CDR3 nucleotides are TGTGCCAGCAGTGAAGTCTTATGGATCCAGGATTCACCCCTCCACTTT. Translating it yields CASSEVLWIQDSPLHF.

In DNA form, the CDR3 reads TGTGCCAGCGGGACAGGGAGAAACACCATATATTTT. Its protein is CASGTGRNTIYF. V is TRBV28 and J is TRBJ1-3, with 9 bases fitting TRBD1. The V and J ends lost 8 bases and 5 bases, in that order; junction bases with no gene match: 1. The germline V gene has CDR1 MDHEN and CDR2 SYDVKM. The CDR3 runs 12 residues.

The V gene is TRBV30, the J gene TRBJ1-1; possibly TRBD1 for D (5 bases). The CDR3 is 11 amino acids. Per germline, CDR1 GTSNPN and CDR2 SVGIG (reference sequence). The CDR3 coding sequence is TGTGGTCACCAGGGGAACACTGAAGCTTTCTTT. Its translation: CGHQGNTEAFF. Drawing the rest from reference TRBV30 and TRBJ1-1, the complete variable domain is SQTIHQWPATLVQPVGSPLSLECTVEGTSNPNLYWYRQAAGRGLQLLFYSVGIGQISSEVPQNLSASRPQDRQFILSSKKLLLSDSGFYLCGHQGNTEAFFGQGTRLTVV.

This sequence joins TRBV2 and TRBJ2-7; the match to TRBD2 covers 8 bases. The V gene end was trimmed by 2 bases and the J gene end by 6 bases; junction bases not matched to a gene: 6. Germline V gene data show CDR1 as SNHLY and CDR2 as FYNNEI. The CDR3 covers 14 residues. CDR3 nucleotide sequence: TGTGCCAGCAGTGAACGGGGGGGGCTCGGCGAGCAGTACTTC. It is translated as CASSERGGLGEQYF. Drawing the rest from reference TRBV2 and TRBJ2-7, the complete variable domain is EPEVTQTPSHQVTQMGQEVILRCVPISNHLYFYWYRQILGQKVEFLVSFYNNEISEKSEIFDDQFSVERPDGSNFTLKIRSTKLEDSAMYFCASSERGGLGEQYFGPGTRLTVT.

This chain connects TRBV7-3 to TRBJ2-5; TRBD2 aligns across 13 bases. Germline CDR1 SGHTA, CDR2 FQGTGA. The CDR3 totals 15 residues. With V trimmed by 5 bases and J by 2 bases, 2 bases remained unmatched. The CDR3 DNA is TGTGCCAGCAGCCGGACTAGCGGGAGACAAGAGACCCAGTACTTC. Translated: CASSRTSGRQETQYF.

The genes are TRBV2 and TRBJ2-4; 8 nucleotides agree with TRBD1. Germline values: CDR1 SNHLY, CDR2 FYNNEI. The CDR3 covers 14 residues. V was clipped by 7 bases and J by 6 bases; unmatched bases: 8. CDR3 DNA sequence: TGTGCCAGCAACCCAGGGGGCTCCGGAAACATTCAGTACTTC. Amino acids: CASNPGGSGNIQYF.

This clone was counted between two and nine times. The chain links TRBV7-2 to TRBJ1-4; TRBD1 aligns across 9 bases. The germline CDR1 and CDR2 sequences are SGHTA and FQGNSA. The CDR3 is 17 amino acids. Trimming cost V 5 bases and J 2 bases; bases outside gene matches: 9. The CDR3 loop reads CASSLAATGGTNEKLFF. Written as DNA, the CDR3 is TGTGCCAGCAGCCTTGCGGCCACAGGGGGCACTAATGAAAAACTGTTTTTT.

V gene TRBV20-1 combines with J gene TRBJ2-3, with D unresolved. V was clipped by 6 bases and J by 6 bases, with 7 bases between them. Germline assignment: CDR1 DFQATT and CDR2 SNEGSKA (reference sequence). The CDR3 is 10 amino acids. The DNA for the CDR3 is TGCAGTGCCCTCAGGGATACGCAGTATTTT. It translates to CSALRDTQYF.

To note about this clone: At one of its ends the junction is not consistent with the germline gene, which may arise from a read error. The V and J genes are TRBV7-7 and TRBJ2-1, with D maybe TRBD2 (6 bases). Germline-derived CDR1 and CDR2 are SSHAT and FNYEAQ (reference sequence). The CDR3 covers 16 residues. The CDR3 DNA reads TGTGCTAGCAGCTTAAGGCCCGGGGGAAAATACAATGAGCAGTTCTTC. Protein: CASSLRPGGKYNEQFF.

The chain is built from TRBV28 and TRBJ1-4, with a weak D call TRBD1 (5 bases). This CDR3 region has 16 residues. Between the trimmed V and J ends, which lost 3 bases and 4 bases, there was a span of 15 bases. Per the germline V gene, CDR1 is MDHEN and CDR2 is SYDVKM. The CDR3 region is CASSFSTGLNNEKLFF. The CDR3 DNA reads TGTGCCAGCAGTTTTTCGACGGGACTCAATAATGAAAAACTGTTTTTT.

The chain uses TRBV28 and TRBJ2-7; TRBD2 matches 7 bases. Germline V lookup: CDR1 MDHEN, CDR2 SYDVKM. The CDR3 consists of 15 residues. The V segment lost 7 bases and the J segment 0 bases; nucleotides outside the gene matches: 9. CDR3: CASKRVAGPSYEQYF. For the CDR3, the DNA is TGTGCCAGCAAGAGGGTAGCGGGCCCCTCCTACGAGCAGTACTTC. The full variable domain, in which reference TRBV28 and TRBJ2-7 provide the parts outside the CDR3, is DVKVTQSSRYLVKRTGEKVFLECVQDMDHENMFWYRQDPGLGLRLIYFSYDVKMKEKGDIPEGYSVSREKKERFSLILESASTNQTSMYLCASKRVAGPSYEQYFGPGTRLTVT.

The V and J genes are TRBV27 and TRBJ1-2, with 8 bases aligning to TRBD1. The V and J ends lost 6 bases and 4 bases, in that order; junction bases with no gene match: 7. The germline gives CDR1 MNHEY, CDR2 SMNVEV (reference sequence). This CDR3 is 14 amino acids long. The CDR3, as DNA: TGTGCCAGCAGAACGCCGGGACAGGTCTATGGCTACACCTTC. Its translation is CASRTPGQVYGYTF.

The chain is built from TRBV19 and TRBJ1-6, with 9 nucleotides matching TRBD1. The CDR3 extends over 16 amino acids. CDR1 LNHDA and CDR2 SQIVND come from the germline V gene (reference sequence). V dropped 5 bases and J dropped 10; count of bases not matched to a gene: 12. This chain's CDR3 is CASSLEPGQGWSPLHF. CDR3 in DNA: TGTGCCAGTAGTTTGGAACCGGGACAGGGCTGGTCACCCCTCCACTTT.

J is TRBJ2-7 and V is TRBV29-1; D might be TRBD2 (6 bases). Trimming took off 7 bases at V and 2 bases at J, with 12 bases between the two ends. In germline, CDR1 is SQVTM, CDR2 ANQGSEA. This CDR3 is built from 12 residues. DNA for the CDR3: TGCAGCGCCGCCCGGGAGACCTACGAGCAGTACTTC. It encodes CSAARETYEQYF.

The rearrangement links TRBV28 to TRBJ1-3; 7 nucleotides match TRBD1. CDR3 length: 19 residues. CDR1 MDHEN and CDR2 SYDVKM come from the germline V gene. Unmatched junction bases numbered 21, after V lost 10 bases and J lost 0 bases. The CDR3 sequence is CATLTTAGTDYNSGNTIYF. The CDR3 DNA reads TGTGCCACTCTGACGACCGCCGGGACAGATTACAACTCTGGAAACACCATATATTTT. Using reference TRBV28 and TRBJ1-3 for the parts outside the CDR3, the full variable domain is DVKVTQSSRYLVKRTGEKVFLECVQDMDHENMFWYRQDPGLGLRLIYFSYDVKMKEKGDIPEGYSVSREKKERFSLILESASTNQTSMYLCATLTTAGTDYNSGNTIYFGEGSWLTVV.

This clone was seen a few times. This rearrangement joins TRBV2 to TRBJ1-2, with D possibly matching TRBD1 (5 bases). The CDR3 covers 15 residues. Trimming cost V 5 bases and J 0 bases, with 13 bases left between them. Germline V gene sequence: CDR1 SNHLY, CDR2 FYNNEI. This CDR3 reads CASSPTVSPNYGYTF. The CDR3 DNA is TGTGCCAGCAGTCCGACAGTCTCGCCTAACTATGGCTACACCTTC.

This rearrangement joins TRBV2 to TRBJ1-4, with D perhaps matching TRBD1 (6 bases). With 4 bases removed from V and 5 bases from J, the gap between germline ends came to 17 bases. The CDR3 has 16 residues. The germline V gene has CDR1 SNHLY and CDR2 FYNNEI. CDR3 residues: CASSVGQPFANEKLFF. CDR3 DNA: TGTGCCAGCAGTGTAGGACAGCCTTTCGCCAATGAAAAACTGTTTTTT.

The chain has TRBV2 and TRBJ1-5; TRBD1 matches 7 bases. V gave up 10 bases and J gave up 3 bases; unmatched junction bases: 9. The CDR3 extends over 14 amino acids. The V gene's germline CDR1 is SNHLY and CDR2 FYNNEI. DNA for the CDR3: TGTGCCACCTCTAGGGACAGTTTCAATCAGCCCCAGCATTTT. This codes for CATSRDSFNQPQHF.

The chain joins TRBV27 to TRBJ2-7, with TRBD2 matching 10 bases. Germline loops: CDR1 MNHEY, CDR2 SMNVEV (reference sequence). This CDR3 is built from 16 residues. With V trimmed by 4 bases and J by 2 bases, 8 bases remained unmatched. CDR3 sequence reads: CASSYLAGDKPYEQYF. As DNA, the CDR3 is TGTGCCAGCAGTTACCTAGCGGGAGATAAGCCCTACGAGCAGTACTTC.

The rearrangement uses TRBV2 and TRBJ1-2; possible D gene TRBD1, 5 bases. This CDR3 spans 12 amino acids. Trimming took 8 bases from V and 2 from J, leaving 9 bases between them. Looked up from germline, CDR1 is SNHLY and CDR2 is FYNNEI. CDR3 residues: CASAQGNYGYTF. The CDR3 coding sequence is TGTGCCAGCGCCCAGGGAAACTATGGCTACACCTTC.

This chain joins TRBV4-1 and TRBJ2-1; tentative D call: TRBD1 (6 bases). Per the germline V gene, CDR1 is MGHRA and CDR2 is YSYEKL. CDR3 size: 15 residues. Trimming shortened V by 0 bases and J by 10 bases, and 16 bases separated the two germline ends. CDR3 sequence: CASSQDPRTGLEQFF. CDR3 nucleotide sequence: TGCGCCAGCAGCCAAGATCCGAGAACAGGGTTAGAGCAGTTCTTC.

In DNA, the CDR3 is TGTGCCGGCTCATTAGGGGGGGCTGAAGCTTTCTTT. It translates to CAGSLGGAEAFF. The V call is TRBV6-5, the J call TRBJ1-1; D is possibly TRBD1 (6 bases). Trimming removed 11 bases from V and 6 bases from J, with 16 bases in between. There are 12 residues in the CDR3. The germline gives CDR1 MNHEY, CDR2 SVGAGI.